Each of the 17 T cell receptor beta chains below was sequenced from the same sample in a study of Ad26.COV2.S vaccination and SARS-CoV-2 variants. As for treatment: some 19 received Ad26.COV2.S at low or high dose, single or two shots; roughly 5 received placebo; per-sample allocation not given. Collection of the samples took place on day 63 after the first injection of vaccine or placebo. Measured with immunoSEQ multiplex PCR; TCRdb has only the in-frame clones, and not every one. The sample has about 390,000 clones, more than 85% seen once. Material: peripheral blood, obtained in a trial of Ad26.COV2.S vaccine versus placebo. The source of these receptors is a person between 18 and 65 years old who received the Ad26.COV2.S COVID-19 vaccine or a placebo.

The gene calls are TRBV5-1 and TRBJ1-2, with D possibly matching TRBD1 (6 bases). V lost 1 base to trimming and J lost 8 bases, with 15 bases between them. CDR3 length: 14 amino acids. Germline CDR1 SGHRS, CDR2 YFSETQ. CDR3 region: CASSLSDQGIGYTF. The CDR3 DNA is TGCGCCAGCAGCTTGAGTGATCAGGGGATCGGCTACACCTTC.

The chain has TRBV27 and TRBJ1-5, with D unclear. Germline V gene sequence: CDR1 MNHEY, CDR2 SMNVEV (reference sequence). V lost 3 bases and J 1 base, leaving 13 bases between the germline ends. CDR3 size: 16 residues. CDR3 DNA: TGTGCCAGCAGTTTGGGGTCAGATCCAAGCAATCAGCCCCAGCATTTT. This gives the protein CASSLGSDPSNQPQHF.

The chain couples TRBV4-2 to TRBJ1-2; D gene unclear. Germline V CDR1 and CDR2: LGHNA, YNFKEQ. The V end was cut by 1 base, the J end by 3 bases, with 12 bases between. There are 15 residues in the CDR3. This CDR3 reads CASSQAGVRDYGYTF. CDR3 coding DNA: TGTGCCAGCAGCCAAGCGGGAGTTCGCGACTATGGCTACACCTTC.

The rearrangement uses TRBV5-1 and TRBJ2-7; perhaps TRBD2 as D (6 bases). V lost 3 bases and J 2 bases, leaving 12 bases between the germline ends. This CDR3 has 14 residues. Germline CDR1 SGHRS, CDR2 YFSETQ. CDR3 protein: CASSWGDAAYEQYF. The DNA of the CDR3 is TGCGCCAGCAGCTGGGGGGACGCAGCCTACGAGCAGTACTTC.

As concerns this clone: Other DNA variants within this sample encode the same CDR3. The J gene is TRBJ1-5, the V gene TRBV11-2; D is ambiguous. This CDR3 comprises 13 residues. Germline CDR1 and CDR2: SGHAT and FQNNGV. V was trimmed by 3 bases and J by 2 bases, leaving 5 bases between them. CDR3 in amino acids: CASSLDGNQPQHF. CDR3 bases: TGTGCCAGCAGCTTGGATGGCAATCAGCCCCAGCATTTT.

V gene TRBV7-6 combines with J gene TRBJ2-1; 7 bases line up with TRBD1. Trimming cost V 5 bases and J 5 bases; bases outside gene matches: 12. CDR1 SGHVS and CDR2 FNYEAQ come from the germline V gene. The CDR3 runs to 16 residues. The CDR3 nucleotides are TGTGCCAGCAGCAAATCTTACAGGGGCTATGACAATGAGCAGTTCTTC. Translating gives CASSKSYRGYDNEQFF.

The sample holds one count of this clone. The V call is TRBV5-6, the J call TRBJ2-3; TRBD2 matches at 8 bases. The CDR3 sequence is 14 residues long. The junction had 9 bases not matched to a gene; V was cut back by 6 bases and J by 6 bases. Germline V lookup: CDR1 SGHDT, CDR2 YYEEEE. CDR3 residues: CASTLGLAEDTQYF. The CDR3, as DNA: TGTGCCAGCACCCTAGGACTAGCCGAGGATACGCAGTATTTT. The full variable domain, rest sourced from reference TRBV5-6 and TRBJ2-3, is DAGVTQSPTHLIKTRGQQVTLRCSPKSGHDTVSWYQQALGQGPQFIFQYYEEEERQRGNFPDRFSGHQFPNYSSELNVNALLLGDSALYLCASTLGLAEDTQYFGPGTRLTVL.

The chain couples TRBV3-1 (or the pseudogene TRBV3-2) to TRBJ2-1; D ambiguous. The length of the CDR3 is 12 residues. Trimming took off 3 bases at V and 9 bases at J, with 9 bases between the two ends. Germline V gives CDR1 LGHDT, CDR2 YNNKEL (reference sequence). The CDR3 is CASSQELSEQFF. The CDR3 DNA reads TGTGCCAGCAGCCAGGAGCTGTCTGAGCAGTTCTTC.

The chain recombines TRBV19 with TRBJ1-6; tentatively, D is TRBD1 (5 bases). The ends were cut back, 3 bases at V and 9 bases at J, with 12 bases in the middle. This CDR3 has 14 amino acids. The germline CDR1 and CDR2 sequences are LNHDA and SQIVND (reference sequence). Here the CDR3 reads CASSIFREGSPLHF. For the CDR3, the DNA is TGTGCCAGTAGTATTTTCAGGGAGGGTTCACCCCTCCACTTT.

The gene calls are TRBV5-4 and TRBJ2-1; D gene unclear. CDR3 length: 12 residues. Trimming cost V 0 bases and J 7 bases, with 5 bases left between them. CDR1 SGHNT and CDR2 YYREEE come from the germline V gene (reference sequence). The CDR3 region has the DNA TGTGCCAGCAGCTTGGCGCAAAATGAGCAGTTCTTC. This sequence encodes CASSLAQNEQFF.

The chain has TRBV2 and TRBJ1-1; D unresolved. CDR3 length equals 12 residues. V was cut by 10 bases and J by 3 bases, with 12 bases left in between. Per the germline V gene, CDR1 is SNHLY and CDR2 is FYNNEI. The CDR3 here is CATTGVYTEAFF. CDR3 bases: TGTGCCACAACGGGTGTGTACACTGAAGCTTTCTTT.

V is TRBV5-5 and J is TRBJ2-2; no definite D call. The V end lost 2 bases, the J end lost 3 bases, and 5 bases lay between the germline ends. Germline assignment: CDR1 SGHKS and CDR2 YYEKEE (reference sequence). The CDR3 is 13 residues long. The CDR3 nucleotides read TGTGCCAGCAGCTTCAGTGACACCGGGGAGCTGTTTTTT. Amino acids: CASSFSDTGELFF.

The CDR3 DNA reads as TGTGCCAGCAGTTACTCCGAGGGGCTCGGTGAGACCCAGTACTTC. Protein: CASSYSEGLGETQYF. This chain connects TRBV6-2 or TRBV6-3 to TRBJ2-5; D is tentatively TRBD1 or TRBD2 (5 bases each). Germline V gene sequence: CDR1 MNHEY, CDR2 SVGEGT. V lost 0 bases and J lost 5, with 13 bases in between. The CDR3 spans 15 residues.

This chain connects TRBV5-1 to TRBJ1-1; D gene ambiguous. Germline V lookup: CDR1 SGHRS, CDR2 YFSETQ. CDR3 size: 14 residues. The V end was cut by 4 bases, the J end by 4 bases, with 14 bases between. The DNA for the CDR3 is TGCGCCAGCAGCCCAGGCGAAGTGGGCACTGAAGCTTTCTTT. This sequence encodes CASSPGEVGTEAFF.

The rearrangement links TRBV5-6 to TRBJ1-4; perhaps TRBD1 as D (6 bases). This CDR3 is built from 14 residues. V was shortened by 4 bases and J by 8 bases, with 15 bases between the two germline ends. Germline CDR1 and CDR2: SGHDT and YYEEEE. The CDR3 spells CASSPGTSGEKLFF. CDR3 sequence (DNA): TGTGCCAGCAGCCCCGGGACATCAGGGGAAAAACTGTTTTTT. The full variable domain, rest sourced from reference TRBV5-6 and TRBJ1-4, is DAGVTQSPTHLIKTRGQQVTLRCSPKSGHDTVSWYQQALGQGPQFIFQYYEEEERQRGNFPDRFSGHQFPNYSSELNVNALLLGDSALYLCASSPGTSGEKLFFGSGTQLSVL.

The chain has TRBV6-5 and TRBJ1-3, with 7 bases matching TRBD1. The CDR3 extends over 16 amino acids. V dropped 0 bases and J dropped 1; count of bases not matched to a gene: 3. Germline CDR1 is MNHEY and CDR2 is SVGAGI. CDR3 nucleotides: TGTGCCAGCAGTTACTCAGGGGGCGCATCTGGAAACACCATATATTTT. It encodes CASSYSGGASGNTIYF.

This clone was detected once. At the DNA level, this CDR3 is encoded by other sequences in the same sample as well. The chain has TRBV6-2 or TRBV6-3 and TRBJ1-1; possible D gene TRBD1, 5 bases. V was shortened by 6 bases and J by 1 base, with 9 bases between the two germline ends. This CDR3 has 13 amino acids. Per the germline V gene, CDR1 is MNHEY and CDR2 is SVGEGT. This CDR3 reads CASSLGRNTEAFF. The CDR3 DNA follows: TGTGCCAGCAGCCTGGGACGGAACACTGAAGCTTTCTTT.